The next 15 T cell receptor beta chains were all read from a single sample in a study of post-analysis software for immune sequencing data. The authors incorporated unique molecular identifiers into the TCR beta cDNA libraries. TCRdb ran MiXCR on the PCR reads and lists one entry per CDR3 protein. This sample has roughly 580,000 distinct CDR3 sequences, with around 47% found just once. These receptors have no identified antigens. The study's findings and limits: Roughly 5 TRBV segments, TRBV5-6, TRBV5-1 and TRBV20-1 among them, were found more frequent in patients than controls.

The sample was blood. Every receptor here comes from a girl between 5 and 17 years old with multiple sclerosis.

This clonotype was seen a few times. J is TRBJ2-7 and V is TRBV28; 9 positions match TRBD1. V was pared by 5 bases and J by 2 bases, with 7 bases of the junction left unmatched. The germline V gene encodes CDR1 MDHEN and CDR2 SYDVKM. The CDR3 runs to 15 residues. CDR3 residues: CASSEPGTGTYEQYF. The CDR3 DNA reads TGTGCCAGCAGTGAACCCGGGACAGGGACCTACGAGCAGTACTTC.

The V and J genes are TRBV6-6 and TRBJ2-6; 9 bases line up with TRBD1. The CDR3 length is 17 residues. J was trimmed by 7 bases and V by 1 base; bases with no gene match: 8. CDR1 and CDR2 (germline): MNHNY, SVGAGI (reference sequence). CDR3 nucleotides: TGTGCCAGCAGTTACTTTCAACAGGGGGCGCTTGCCAACGTCCTGACTTTC. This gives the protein CASSYFQQGALANVLTF.

The chain's CDR3 is CASSSPFSGGNEQFF. The CDR3 bases are TGTGCCAGCAGTTCCCCTTTTAGCGGAGGCAATGAGCAGTTCTTC. This chain joins TRBV27 and TRBJ2-1, with D possibly TRBD2 on 6 matching bases. The length of the CDR3 is 15 residues. With 4 bases removed from V and 6 bases from J, the gap between germline ends came to 16 bases. Germline V gene sequence: CDR1 MNHEY, CDR2 SMNVEV (reference sequence).

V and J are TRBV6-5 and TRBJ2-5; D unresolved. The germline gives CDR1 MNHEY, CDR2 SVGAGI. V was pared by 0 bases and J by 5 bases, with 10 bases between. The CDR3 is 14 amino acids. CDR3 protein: CASSYSRPWETQYF. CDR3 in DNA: TGTGCCAGCAGTTACTCGAGGCCTTGGGAGACCCAGTACTTC.

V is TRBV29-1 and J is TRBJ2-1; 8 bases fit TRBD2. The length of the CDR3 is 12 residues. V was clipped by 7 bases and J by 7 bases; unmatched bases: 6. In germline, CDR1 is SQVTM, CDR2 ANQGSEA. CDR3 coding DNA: TGCAGCGCCATCGGGGGGGGGAATGAGCAGTTCTTC. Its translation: CSAIGGGNEQFF.

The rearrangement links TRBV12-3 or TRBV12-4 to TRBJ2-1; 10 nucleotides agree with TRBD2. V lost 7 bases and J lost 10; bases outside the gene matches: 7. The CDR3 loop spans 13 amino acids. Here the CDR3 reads CASTTSGGVEQFF. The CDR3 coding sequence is TGTGCCAGCACCACGAGCGGGGGGGTGGAGCAGTTCTTC.

The chain's CDR3 is CASSSRLAGASNEQFF. In nucleotides, the CDR3 is TGTGCCAGCAGCTCTAGACTAGCGGGAGCTTCCAATGAGCAGTTCTTC. The chain links TRBV7-9 to TRBJ2-1, with 12 bases aligning to TRBD2. The CDR3 spans 16 residues. Germline trimming cut 4 bases from V and 6 bases from J; bases unmatched to any gene: 7. Germline V gene lookup returns CDR1 SEHNR and CDR2 FQNEAQ (reference sequence).

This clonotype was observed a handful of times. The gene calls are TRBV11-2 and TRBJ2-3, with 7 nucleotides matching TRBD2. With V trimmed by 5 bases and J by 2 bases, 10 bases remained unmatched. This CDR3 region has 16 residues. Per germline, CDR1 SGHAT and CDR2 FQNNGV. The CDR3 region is CASSVGGGISTDTQYF. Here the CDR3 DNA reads TGTGCCAGCAGCGTGGGGGGGGGAATCTCCACAGATACGCAGTATTTT. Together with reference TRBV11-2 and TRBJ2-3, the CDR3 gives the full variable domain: EAGVAQSPRYKIIEKRQSVAFWCNPISGHATLYWYQQILGQGPKLLIQFQNNGVVDDSQLPKDRFSAERLKGVDSTLKIQPAKLEDSAVYLCASSVGGGISTDTQYFGPGTRLTVL.

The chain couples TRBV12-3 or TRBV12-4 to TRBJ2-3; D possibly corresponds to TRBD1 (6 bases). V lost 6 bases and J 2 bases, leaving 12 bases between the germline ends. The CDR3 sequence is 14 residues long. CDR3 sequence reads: CASRDRFSTDTQYF. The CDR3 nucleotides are TGTGCCAGCAGAGACAGGTTTTCCACAGATACGCAGTATTTT.

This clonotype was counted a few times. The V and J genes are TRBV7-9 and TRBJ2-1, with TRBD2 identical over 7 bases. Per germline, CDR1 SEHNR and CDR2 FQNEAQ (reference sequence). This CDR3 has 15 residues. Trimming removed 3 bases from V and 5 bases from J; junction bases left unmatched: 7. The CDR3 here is CASSFSMSGDNEQFF. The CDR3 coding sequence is TGTGCCAGCAGCTTCAGCATGAGCGGGGACAATGAGCAGTTCTTC.

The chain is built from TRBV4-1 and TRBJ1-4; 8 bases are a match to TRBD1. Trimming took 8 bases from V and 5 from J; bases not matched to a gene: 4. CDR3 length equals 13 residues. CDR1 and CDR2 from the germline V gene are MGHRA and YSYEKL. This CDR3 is CASQRTGNEKLFF. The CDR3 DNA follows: TGCGCCAGCCAAAGGACAGGGAATGAAAAACTGTTTTTT.

The CDR3 sequence: CASSLALRASSYEQYF. The CDR3, as DNA: TGCGCCAGCAGCTTGGCTCTTCGGGCTAGCTCCTACGAGCAGTACTTC. The V call is TRBV5-1, the J call TRBJ2-7; D unclear. Deletions cut 0 bases from V and 0 bases from J, with 13 bases between. CDR1 is SGHRS and CDR2 is YFSETQ in the germline V gene. The CDR3 totals 16 residues.

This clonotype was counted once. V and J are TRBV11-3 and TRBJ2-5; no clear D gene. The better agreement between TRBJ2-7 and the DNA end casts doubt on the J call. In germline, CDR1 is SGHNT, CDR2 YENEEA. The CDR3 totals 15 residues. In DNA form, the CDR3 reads TGTGCCAGCAGCTTAGGATCAGGTATGAACTACGAGCAGTACTTC. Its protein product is CASSLGSGMNYEQYF.

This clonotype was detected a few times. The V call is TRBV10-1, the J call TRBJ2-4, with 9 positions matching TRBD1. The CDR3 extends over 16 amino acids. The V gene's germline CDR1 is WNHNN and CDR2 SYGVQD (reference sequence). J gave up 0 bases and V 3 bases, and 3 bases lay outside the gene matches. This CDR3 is CASSDRTGEAKNIQYF. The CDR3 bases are TGCGCCAGCAGTGACCGGACAGGGGAAGCCAAAAACATTCAGTACTTC.

CDR3 nucleotide sequence: TGTGCCAGCAGCCAAGAACATACTGGGGCCAACGTCCTGACTTTC. It translates to CASSQEHTGANVLTF. The chain combines TRBV4-2 with TRBJ2-6, with D unclear. V lost 0 bases and J 2 bases, leaving 5 bases between the germline ends. The germline gives CDR1 LGHNA, CDR2 YNFKEQ. The CDR3 contains 15 residues.